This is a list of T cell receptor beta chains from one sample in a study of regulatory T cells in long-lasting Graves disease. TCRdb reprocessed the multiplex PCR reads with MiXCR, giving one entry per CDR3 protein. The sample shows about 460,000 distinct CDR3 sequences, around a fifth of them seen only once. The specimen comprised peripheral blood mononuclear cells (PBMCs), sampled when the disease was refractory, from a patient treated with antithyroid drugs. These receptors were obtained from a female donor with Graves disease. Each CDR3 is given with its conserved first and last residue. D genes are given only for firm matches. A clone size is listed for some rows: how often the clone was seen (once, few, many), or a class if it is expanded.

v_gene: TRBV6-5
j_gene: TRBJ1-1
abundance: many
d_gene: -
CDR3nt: TGTGCCAGCAGTTACAGGGTAGGGACTGAAGCTTTCTTT
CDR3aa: CASSYRVGTEAFF

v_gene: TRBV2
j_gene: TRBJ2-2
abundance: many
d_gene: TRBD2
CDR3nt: TGTGCCAGCAGTCCTACTAGCGGGAGGGCGTGGAACACCGGGGAGCTGTTTTTT
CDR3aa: CASSPTSGRAWNTGELFF

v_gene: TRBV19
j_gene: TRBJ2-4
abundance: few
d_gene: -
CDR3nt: TGTGCCGCGGGCGCCCCGTTCGCCAAAAACATTCAGTACTTC
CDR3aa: CAAGAPFAKNIQYF

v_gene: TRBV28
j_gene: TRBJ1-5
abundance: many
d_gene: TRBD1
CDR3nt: TGTGCCAGCAGACTAGCCGGGACAGCTCACAATCAGCCCCAGCATTTT
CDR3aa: CASRLAGTAHNQPQHF

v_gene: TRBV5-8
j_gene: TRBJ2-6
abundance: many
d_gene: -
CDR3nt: TGTGCCAGCAGCTTTTTCCCTGGGGCCAACGTCCTGACTTTC
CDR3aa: CASSFFPGANVLTF

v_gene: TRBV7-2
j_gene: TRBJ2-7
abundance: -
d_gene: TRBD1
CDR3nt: TGTGCCAGCATGACCCTCGGGACAGGGAGATACGGGCAGTACTTC
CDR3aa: CASMTLGTGRYGQYF

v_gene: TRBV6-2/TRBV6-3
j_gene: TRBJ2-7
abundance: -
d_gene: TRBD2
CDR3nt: TGTGCCAGCAGTATGGGACTAGTGGGTGACGAACAGTACTTC
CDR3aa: CASSMGLVGDEQYF

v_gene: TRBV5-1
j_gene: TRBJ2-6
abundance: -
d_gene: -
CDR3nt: TGCGCCAGCAGCTCCCGGGAGTTCTCTGGGGCCAACGTCCTGACTTTC
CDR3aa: CASSSREFSGANVLTF

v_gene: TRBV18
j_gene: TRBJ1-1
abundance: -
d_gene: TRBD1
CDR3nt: TGTGCCAGCTCACATAACAGGGGGGACACTGAAGCTTTCTTT
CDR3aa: CASSHNRGDTEAFF

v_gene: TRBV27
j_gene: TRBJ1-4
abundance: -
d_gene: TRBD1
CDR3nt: TGTGCCAGCCGACGCCAAGACAGGGTTATGGAAAAACTGTTTTTT
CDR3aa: CASRRQDRVMEKLFF

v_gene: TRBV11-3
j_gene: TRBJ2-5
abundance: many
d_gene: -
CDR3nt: TGTGCCAGCAGCTTAGACGCCAGTAGAGGCGGTACGGAGACCCAGTACTTC
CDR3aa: CASSLDASRGGTETQYF

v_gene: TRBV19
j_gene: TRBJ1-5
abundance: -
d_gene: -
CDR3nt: TGTGCCAGTAGTATTGTTTGGGGACTCAGCAATCAGCCCCAGCATTTT
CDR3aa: CASSIVWGLSNQPQHF

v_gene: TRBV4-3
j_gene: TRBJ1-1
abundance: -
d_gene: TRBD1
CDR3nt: TGCGCCAGCAGCCAAGATGGCAGGGGGCCGAACACTGAAGCTTTCTTT
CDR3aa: CASSQDGRGPNTEAFF

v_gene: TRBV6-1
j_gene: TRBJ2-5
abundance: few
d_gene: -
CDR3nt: TGTGCCAGTTCGGGACTGGGACGAGAGACCCAGTACTTC
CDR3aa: CASSGLGRETQYF

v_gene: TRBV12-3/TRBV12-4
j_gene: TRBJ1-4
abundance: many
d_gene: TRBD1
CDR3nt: TGTGCCAGCAGCAGGGGACAGGGAGGGGAAAAACTGTTTTTT
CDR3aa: CASSRGQGGEKLFF

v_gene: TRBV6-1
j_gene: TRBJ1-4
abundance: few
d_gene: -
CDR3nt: TGTGCCAGCACCTTCAGACGAGGGGGTCGAGAAAAACTGTTTTTT
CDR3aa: CASTFRRGGREKLFF

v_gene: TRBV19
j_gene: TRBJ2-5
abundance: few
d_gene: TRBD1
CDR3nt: TGTGCCAGTAGTGCCCGGGACAGGGCAGGAGAGACCCAGTACTTC
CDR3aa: CASSARDRAGETQYF

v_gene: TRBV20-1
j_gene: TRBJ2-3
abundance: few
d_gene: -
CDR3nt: TGCAGCCCGCGGAGGGGGATAAGCACAGATACGCAGTATTTT
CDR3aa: CSPRRGISTDTQYF

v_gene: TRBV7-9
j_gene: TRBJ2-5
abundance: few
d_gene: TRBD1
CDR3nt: TGTGCCAGCAGCTTCGGACAGGCGCAAGAGACCCAGTACTTC
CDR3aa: CASSFGQAQETQYF

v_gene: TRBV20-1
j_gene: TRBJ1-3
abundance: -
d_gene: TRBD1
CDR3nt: TGCAGTTGGTGGGGGACAGCCATGAACACCATATATTTT
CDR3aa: CSWWGTAMNTIYF

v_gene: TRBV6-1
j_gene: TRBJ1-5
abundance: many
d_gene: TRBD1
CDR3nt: TGTGCCAGCACCTATACCTCGGGACAGGGGCATCAGCCCCAGCATTTT
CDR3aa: CASTYTSGQGHQPQHF

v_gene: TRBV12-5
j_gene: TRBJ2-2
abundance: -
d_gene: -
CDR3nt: TGTGCTAGCCGGGGGTTCCCCGCCGGGGAGCTGTTTTTT
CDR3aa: CASRGFPAGELFF

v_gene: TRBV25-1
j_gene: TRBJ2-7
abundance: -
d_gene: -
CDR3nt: TGTGCCAGCATTAGAGGGGTCGAGCAGTACTTC
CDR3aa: CASIRGVEQYF

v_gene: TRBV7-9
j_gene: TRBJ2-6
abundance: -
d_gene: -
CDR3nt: TGTGCCAGCAGCTTAATAAGGGACAACTACTCTGGGGCCAACGTCCTGACTTTC
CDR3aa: CASSLIRDNYSGANVLTF